The rows below give T cell receptor beta chains drawn from one sample of a study of T-cell reconstitution after alpha-beta-depleted transplantation in children. TCRdb analysed the PCR reads with MiXCR anew, one entry per CDR3 protein. This sample has just over 350,000 distinct CDR3 sequences, with roughly 14% found just once. The specimen was PBMCs, collected from the stem cell graft. These receptors were obtained from a human donor who donated a stem cell graft to a child with Fanconi anemia. Both conserved end residues are part of each CDR3. D genes are given only for firm matches. Clone size is given for some rows only: seen once, a few or many times, or a class if the clone is expanded.

clone size,V gene,CDR3 length,D gene,J gene,CDR3 DNA,CDR3 protein
few,TRBV3-1,15,-,TRBJ2-6,TGTGCCAGCATTAACAGGGCGGCTGGGGCCAACGTCCTGACTTTC,CASINRAAGANVLTF
-,TRBV29-1,13,TRBD2,TRBJ2-5,TGCAGCGTCCCGACTAGCGGGCGGGAGACCCAGTACTTC,CSVPTSGRETQYF
few,TRBV20-1,12,-,TRBJ2-3,TGCAGTGCTAGTGGCCCCGCGGATACGCAGTATTTT,CSASGPADTQYF
few,TRBV14,16,-,TRBJ2-2,TGTGCCAGCAGCCGGTTAAAGGGAGGCGTCACCGGGGAGCTGTTTTTT,CASSRLKGGVTGELFF
-,TRBV5-1,13,-,TRBJ1-2,TGCGCCAGCAGCTTGGGCAGTGAACGAGGCTACACCTTC,CASSLGSERGYTF
-,TRBV19,14,TRBD1,TRBJ2-2,TGTGCCGGAAGGACAGGGGGCGAGACCGGGGAGCTGTTTTTT,CAGRTGGETGELFF
many,TRBV15,14,TRBD1,TRBJ2-5,TGTGCCACCAGACAGGGGATTTTGGCGGAGACCCAGTACTTC,CATRQGILAETQYF
-,TRBV3-1,14,TRBD1,TRBJ1-1,TGTGCCAGCAGCCACAGGGGGGGTGGCACTGAAGCTTTCTTT,CASSHRGGGTEAFF
many,TRBV29-1,13,-,TRBJ2-1,TGCAGCGTCGAGGGGGTTACCTACAATGAGCAGTTCTTC,CSVEGVTYNEQFF
many,TRBV5-1,14,-,TRBJ1-1,TGCGCCAGCAGCTTGGGCCCGGGCAGAGATGAAGCTTTCTTT,CASSLGPGRDEAFF
-,TRBV9,14,-,TRBJ2-2,TGTGCCAGCAGCGTAGCTGCGGGTACCGGGGAGCTGTTTTTT,CASSVAAGTGELFF
-,TRBV6-6,13,-,TRBJ1-2,TGTGCCAGCACTCGTGGGGACATTAATGGCTACACCTTC,CASTRGDINGYTF
many,TRBV7-8,17,TRBD2,TRBJ2-1,TGTGCCAGCAGCTTACGGTTTAGCGGGGGCGTTTGGAATGAGCAGTTCTTC,CASSLRFSGGVWNEQFF
-,TRBV12-3/TRBV12-4,13,-,TRBJ2-3,TGTGCCAGCGGCAAGGCGAGCCCAGATACGCAGTATTTT,CASGKASPDTQYF
many,TRBV9,15,TRBD2,TRBJ2-7,TGTGCCAGCAGTCCCGGGACTAGCGGGGTCTACGAGCAGTACTTC,CASSPGTSGVYEQYF
few,TRBV7-2,14,-,TRBJ1-2,TGTGCCAGCAGCTTATCTTCTAGGGAGGATGGCTACACCTTC,CASSLSSREDGYTF
few,TRBV12-3/TRBV12-4,14,TRBD1,TRBJ1-6,TGTGCCAGCAGTTTTAGACAGGGCAAGTCACCCCTCCACTTT,CASSFRQGKSPLHF
few,TRBV6-5,16,-,TRBJ2-3,TGTGCCAGCAGTTACTCCCTCCCCGGGGCCGGAGATACGCAGTATTTT,CASSYSLPGAGDTQYF
-,TRBV5-5,13,-,TRBJ1-2,TGTGCCAGCTCAAACCGAGGAAAAGAAGGCTACACCTTC,CASSNRGKEGYTF
-,TRBV20-1,14,-,TRBJ2-3,TGCAGTGCTAGAGATATGGCTAGCACAGATACGCAGTATTTT,CSARDMASTDTQYF
-,TRBV12-3/TRBV12-4,16,TRBD2,TRBJ2-1,TGTGCCAGCAGTTCAACGCCAGCGGGGTCCTACAATGAGCAGTTCTTC,CASSSTPAGSYNEQFF
-,TRBV4-3,14,-,TRBJ2-3,TGCGCCAGCAGCCCGTTGGGGGGCGAGGATACGCAGTATTTT,CASSPLGGEDTQYF
few,TRBV19,16,TRBD1,TRBJ2-1,TGTGCCAGTAGTATAGTATCCGGGACAGGGTTGAATGAGCAGTTCTTC,CASSIVSGTGLNEQFF
many,TRBV12-3/TRBV12-4,14,-,TRBJ2-1,TGTGCCAGCAGCTCGGACCGTGGAGGGAATGAGCAGTTCTTC,CASSSDRGGNEQFF
-,TRBV12-3/TRBV12-4,16,TRBD1,TRBJ1-1,TGTGCCAGCAGTAAACGCAGGGGGCCAATGAACACTGAAGCTTTCTTT,CASSKRRGPMNTEAFF
few,TRBV4-3,17,-,TRBJ2-2,TGCGCCAGCAGCCACCTCCTTGCGGCGAAGAGGGCCGGGGAGCTGTTTTTT,CASSHLLAAKRAGELFF
-,TRBV5-6,14,-,TRBJ1-5,TGTGCCAGCAGCTTTTGGGGGGTCTATCAGCCCCAGCATTTT,CASSFWGVYQPQHF
many,TRBV25-1,13,TRBD1,TRBJ2-7,TGTGCCAGCAGTTTGACAGGGGGGGTCGAGCAGTACTTC,CASSLTGGVEQYF
many,TRBV5-6,15,-,TRBJ1-1,TGTGCCAGCAGCTCCCTATCGACAGGGAACACTGAAGCTTTCTTT,CASSSLSTGNTEAFF
-,TRBV4-3,17,TRBD1,TRBJ2-2,TGCGCCAGCAGCCATAGACAGGGGAACACTTACACCGGGGAGCTGTTTTTT,CASSHRQGNTYTGELFF
-,TRBV10-3,16,-,TRBJ1-2,TGTGCCATCAGTGAGTCTCTACAGCTGGCTAACTATGGCTACACCTTC,CAISESLQLANYGYTF
many,TRBV10-3,13,-,TRBJ1-4,TGTGCCATCAGTGACCCGACTAATGAAAAACTGTTTTTT,CAISDPTNEKLFF
-,TRBV6-2/TRBV6-3,13,-,TRBJ2-1,TGTGCCAGCGAAGAGGTGATTTACAATGAGCAGTTCTTC,CASEEVIYNEQFF
-,TRBV5-1,13,-,TRBJ2-5,TGCGCCAGCAGCGGCCAGGGTCAAGAGACCCAGTACTTC,CASSGQGQETQYF
-,TRBV11-2,17,-,TRBJ2-3,TGTGCCAGCAGCTTAGAGGGCAGGGGACGTTTCACAGATACGCAGTATTTT,CASSLEGRGRFTDTQYF
many,TRBV29-1,15,-,TRBJ2-1,TGCAGCGTTGAAGAGGCAGGGGAAGCCTACAATGAGCAGTTCTTC,CSVEEAGEAYNEQFF
few,TRBV5-5,14,-,TRBJ1-5,TGTGCCAGCAGCGGGCAGGGAGGTAATCAGCCCCAGCATTTT,CASSGQGGNQPQHF
many,TRBV12-3/TRBV12-4,15,-,TRBJ1-2,TGTGCCAGCAGTTTAAGATTAGACCCAACCTATGGCTACACCTTC,CASSLRLDPTYGYTF
-,TRBV5-1,13,-,TRBJ1-4,TGCGCCAGCAGCTTGGCGGAAAGGGAAAAACTGTTTTTT,CASSLAEREKLFF
many,TRBV7-6,13,-,TRBJ2-2,TGTGCCAGCAGCCCCATTTTAACCGGGGAGCTGTTTTTT,CASSPILTGELFF
many,TRBV7-8,16,TRBD1,TRBJ1-2,TGTGCCAGCAGCCCGCGCCGCGACAGGGTGAACTATGGCTACACCTTC,CASSPRRDRVNYGYTF
few,TRBV29-1,11,-,TRBJ1-1,TGCGCGGCCCAAAGCAACACTGAAGCTTTCTTT,CAAQSNTEAFF
many,TRBV7-9,13,-,TRBJ1-1,TGTGCCAGCAGCTTCGTAGGGAACACTGAAGCTTTCTTT,CASSFVGNTEAFF
-,TRBV6-1,13,-,TRBJ2-1,TGTGCCAGCGGAGCGGCTGACTTGGGTGAGCAGTTCTTC,CASGAADLGEQFF
-,TRBV5-5,18,TRBD1,TRBJ1-3,TGTGCCAGCAGCTTGGAGGAGATAGACAGGGTCTCTGGAAACACCATATATTTT,CASSLEEIDRVSGNTIYF
-,TRBV7-3,15,-,TRBJ1-1,TGTGCCAGCAGCTTAGACGGGGGGTGGAACGCTGAAGCTTTCTTT,CASSLDGGWNAEAFF
-,TRBV4-1,15,-,TRBJ2-6,TGCGCCAGCAGCGGGGGCCGCTCTGGGGCCAACGTCCTGACTTTC,CASSGGRSGANVLTF
-,TRBV4-3,16,TRBD2,TRBJ2-2,TGCGCCAGCAGCCGAGATTCTAGCGGGGTCACCGGGGAGCTGTTTTTT,CASSRDSSGVTGELFF
-,TRBV6-2/TRBV6-3,13,-,TRBJ2-2,TGTGCCTCCGCCGGGCCGAACACCGGGGAGCTGTTTTTT,CASAGPNTGELFF
-,TRBV20-1,15,-,TRBJ1-1,TGCAGTGCTAGAGTTGCCGGGCGAGTCCTCGATGAAGCTTTCTTT,CSARVAGRVLDEAFF
-,TRBV6-6,12,-,TRBJ1-2,TGTGCCAGCAGTCCGAATTACTATGGCTACACCTTC,CASSPNYYGYTF
many,TRBV6-5,14,-,TRBJ1-2,TGTGCCAGCAGCTCGGGGCGGGGGGCTTATGGCTACACCTTC,CASSSGRGAYGYTF
-,TRBV6-1,18,-,TRBJ1-6,TGTGCCAGCAGCCTAATGACTCCGGGTGATTCGAATAATTCACCCCTCCACTTT,CASSLMTPGDSNNSPLHF